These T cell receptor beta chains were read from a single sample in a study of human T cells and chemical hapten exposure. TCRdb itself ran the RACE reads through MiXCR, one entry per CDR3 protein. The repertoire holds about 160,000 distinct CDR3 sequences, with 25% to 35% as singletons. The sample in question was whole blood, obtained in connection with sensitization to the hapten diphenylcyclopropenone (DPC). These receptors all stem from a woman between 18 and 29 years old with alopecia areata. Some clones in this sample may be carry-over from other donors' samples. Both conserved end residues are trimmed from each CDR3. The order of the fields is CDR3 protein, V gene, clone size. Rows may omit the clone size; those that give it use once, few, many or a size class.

SATLAAGTDTQY | TRBV20-1 | many
ASSSFSGTNYNEQF | TRBV7-2 | -
ATSDPDRAYEQY | TRBV24-1 | -
SVLTGGWDQPQH | TRBV29-1 | few
AIRNHLPGELF | TRBV10-3 | -
ASSQTGQGDEKLF | TRBV3-1 | many
ASSFAGGLAGANVLT | TRBV7-9 | -
SASVGTGLRNYGYT | TRBV20-1 | -
SVGLTRGEDYGYT | TRBV29-1 | -
ASSQEDEQY | TRBV3-2 | -
ASSPPPGLQID | TRBV7-9 | few
ATGAGQSVYGYT | TRBV6-2/TRBV6-3 | few
SAIQGERETQY | TRBV20-1 | -
ASSQGPGEQF | TRBV4-2 | -
ASSIPGPSYNEQF | TRBV7-8 | -
ASSAGTGVSPLH | TRBV7-2 | few
ASKGLGYSPLH | TRBV2 | few
ASSLQSRGSNGYT | TRBV27 | -
ASSRSDRGQVSYEQY | TRBV4-1 | few
ASSVEAGQWNTEAF | TRBV9 | few
SVGPREDPDTQY | TRBV29-1 | -
ASIYGSSGNEQF | TRBV12-3/TRBV12-4 | -
SVQKGTAYEQY | TRBV29-1 | -
SAADGARVLT | TRBV20-1 | few
ASSQTIGHEQY | TRBV4-3 | -
SAPQPLQRGFFGYNEQF | TRBV20-1 | -
ASSLTVGNTGELF | TRBV5-1 | -
SARDILASGSANTGELF | TRBV20-1 | -
ASSEYGASYEQY | TRBV25-1 | -
ASTLPRGGLGWYGYT | TRBV11-2 | few
ASSPGFNNEQF | TRBV6-2/TRBV6-3 | -
SVESDSGANVLT | TRBV29-1 | -
ASSPSDHYNEQF | TRBV2 | -
SGRDSSYNEQF | TRBV20-1 | few
SANRGRGNEQF | TRBV20-1 | -
ASSLGARYNEQF | TRBV5-4 | few
SGAADPSYEQY | TRBV20-1 | few
ASRREGDSNSPLH | TRBV6-1 | -
ASSLRQGDQPQH | TRBV11-2 | -
ASSDSRTRGEQY | TRBV16 | few
ASSRDEAYEQY | TRBV2 | -
ASSPHRDSNEKLF | TRBV3-1 | few
SGGATNEKLF | TRBV29-1 | -
ASSARYGYT | TRBV9 | many
SVVTRNTGELF | TRBV29-1 | few
SVDTAGNTIY | TRBV29-1 | -
ASSLEGPYEQY | TRBV7-2 | -
ASSPPGTSGGLPRETQY | TRBV7-9 | -
SVGGASGYT | TRBV29-1 | few
ASSSRQGDGYGYT | TRBV27 | few
ASSYGQGGSYEQY | TRBV6-6 | -
ATSIGDSHNEQF | TRBV15 | -
ASSYSGSYEQY | TRBV12-3/TRBV12-4 | few
ASRDFGEQY | TRBV6-2/TRBV6-3 | once
ASMGRITGELF | TRBV3-1 | -
ASSQDPVQPQH | TRBV4-1 | few
ASSVQPQH | TRBV4-3 | few
SVEDRFPLTQY | TRBV29-1 | -
ASSPWIDTQY | TRBV7-2 | -
SANPGKNIQY | TRBV20-1 | -